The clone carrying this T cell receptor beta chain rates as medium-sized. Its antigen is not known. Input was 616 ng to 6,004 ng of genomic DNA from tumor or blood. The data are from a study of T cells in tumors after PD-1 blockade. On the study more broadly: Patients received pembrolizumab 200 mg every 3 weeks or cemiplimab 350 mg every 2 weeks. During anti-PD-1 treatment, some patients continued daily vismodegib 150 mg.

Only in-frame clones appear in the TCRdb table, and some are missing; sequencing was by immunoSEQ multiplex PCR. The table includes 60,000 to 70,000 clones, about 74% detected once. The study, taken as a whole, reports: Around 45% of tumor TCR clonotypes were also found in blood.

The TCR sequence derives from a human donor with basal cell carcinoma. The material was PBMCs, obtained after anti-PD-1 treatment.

DNA for the CDR3: TGTGCCAGCGCCGGGATAGCACTCAATGAGCAGTTCTTC. It is translated as CASAGIALNEQFF. The chain links TRBV6-5 to TRBJ2-1; a weak D match, TRBD2 (5 bases). Trimming cost V 8 bases and J 6 bases, with 14 bases left between them. The CDR3 consists of 13 residues. From germline, CDR1 is MNHEY and CDR2 SVGAGI.